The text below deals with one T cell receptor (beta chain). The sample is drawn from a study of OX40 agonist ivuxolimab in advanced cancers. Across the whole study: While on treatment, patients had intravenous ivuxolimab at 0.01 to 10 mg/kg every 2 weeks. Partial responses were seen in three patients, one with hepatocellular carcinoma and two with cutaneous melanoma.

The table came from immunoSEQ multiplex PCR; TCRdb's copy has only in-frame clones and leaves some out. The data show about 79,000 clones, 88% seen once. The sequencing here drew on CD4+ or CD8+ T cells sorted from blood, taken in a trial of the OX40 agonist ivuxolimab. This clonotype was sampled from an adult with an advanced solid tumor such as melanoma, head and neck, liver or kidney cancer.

The CDR3 nucleotides are TGTGCCAGCAACCCAACAACAGGAGCCAGGTCTGAAGCTTTCTTT. Translation: CASNPTTGARSEAFF. The rearrangement joins TRBV28 to TRBJ1-1; D might be TRBD1 (5 bases). CDR3 length: 15 residues. Germline loops: CDR1 MDHEN, CDR2 SYDVKM. Trimming cost V 7 bases and J 6 bases, with 21 bases left between them.